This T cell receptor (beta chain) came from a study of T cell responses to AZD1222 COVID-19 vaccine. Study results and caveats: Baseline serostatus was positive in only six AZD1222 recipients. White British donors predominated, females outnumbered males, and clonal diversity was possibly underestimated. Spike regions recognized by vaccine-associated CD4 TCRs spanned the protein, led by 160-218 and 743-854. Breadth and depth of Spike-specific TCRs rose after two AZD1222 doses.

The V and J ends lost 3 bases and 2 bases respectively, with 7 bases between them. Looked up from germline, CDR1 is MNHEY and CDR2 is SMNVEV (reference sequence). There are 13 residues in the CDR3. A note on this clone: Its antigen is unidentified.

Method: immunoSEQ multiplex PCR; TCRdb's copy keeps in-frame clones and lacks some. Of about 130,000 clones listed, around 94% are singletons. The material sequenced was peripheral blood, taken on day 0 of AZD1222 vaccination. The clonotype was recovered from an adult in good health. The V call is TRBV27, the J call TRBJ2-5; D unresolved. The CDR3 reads CASSFIRQETQYF. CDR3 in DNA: TGTGCCAGCAGTTTCATCCGGCAAGAGACCCAGTACTTC.